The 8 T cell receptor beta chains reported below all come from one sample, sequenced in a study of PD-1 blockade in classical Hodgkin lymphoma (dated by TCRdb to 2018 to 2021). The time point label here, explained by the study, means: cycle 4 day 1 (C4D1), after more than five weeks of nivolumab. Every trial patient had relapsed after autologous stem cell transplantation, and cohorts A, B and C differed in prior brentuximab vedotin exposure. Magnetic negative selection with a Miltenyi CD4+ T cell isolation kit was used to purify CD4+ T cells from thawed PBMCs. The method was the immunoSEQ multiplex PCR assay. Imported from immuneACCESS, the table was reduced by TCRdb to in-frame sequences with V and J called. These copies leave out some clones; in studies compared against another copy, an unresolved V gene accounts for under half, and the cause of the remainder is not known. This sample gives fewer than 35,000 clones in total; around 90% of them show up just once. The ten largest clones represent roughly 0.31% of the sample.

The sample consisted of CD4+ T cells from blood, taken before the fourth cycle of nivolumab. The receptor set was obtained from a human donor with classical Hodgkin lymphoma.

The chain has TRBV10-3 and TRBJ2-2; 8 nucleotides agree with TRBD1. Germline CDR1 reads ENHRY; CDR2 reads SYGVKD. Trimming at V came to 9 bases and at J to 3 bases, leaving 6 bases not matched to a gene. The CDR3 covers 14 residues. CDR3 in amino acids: CAIFRGPDTGELFF. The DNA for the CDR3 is TGTGCCATTTTCAGGGGGCCCGACACCGGGGAGCTGTTTTTT.

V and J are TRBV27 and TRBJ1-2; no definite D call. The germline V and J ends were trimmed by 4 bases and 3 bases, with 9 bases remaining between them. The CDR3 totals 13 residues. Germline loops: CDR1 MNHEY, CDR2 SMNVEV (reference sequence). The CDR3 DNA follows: TGTGCCAGCAGTTACCGGACTGACTATGGCTACACCTTC. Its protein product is CASSYRTDYGYTF.

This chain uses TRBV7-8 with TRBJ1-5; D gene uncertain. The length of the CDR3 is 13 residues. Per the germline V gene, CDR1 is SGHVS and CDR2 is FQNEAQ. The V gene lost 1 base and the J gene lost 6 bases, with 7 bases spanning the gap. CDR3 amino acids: CASSLDRAQPQHF. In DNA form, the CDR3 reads TGTGCCAGCAGCTTAGATCGGGCTCAGCCCCAGCATTTT.

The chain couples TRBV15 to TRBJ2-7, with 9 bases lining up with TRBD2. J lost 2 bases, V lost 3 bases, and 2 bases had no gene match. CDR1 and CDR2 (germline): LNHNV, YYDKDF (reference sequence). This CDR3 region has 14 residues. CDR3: CATSSLAGPYEQYF. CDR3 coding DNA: TGTGCCACCAGCAGTCTAGCGGGACCCTACGAGCAGTACTTC.

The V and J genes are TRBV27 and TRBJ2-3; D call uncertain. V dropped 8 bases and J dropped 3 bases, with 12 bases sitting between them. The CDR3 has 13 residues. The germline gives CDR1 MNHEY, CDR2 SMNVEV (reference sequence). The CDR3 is CASGRRITDTQYF. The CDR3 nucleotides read TGTGCCAGCGGCCGCAGAATAACAGATACGCAGTATTTT.

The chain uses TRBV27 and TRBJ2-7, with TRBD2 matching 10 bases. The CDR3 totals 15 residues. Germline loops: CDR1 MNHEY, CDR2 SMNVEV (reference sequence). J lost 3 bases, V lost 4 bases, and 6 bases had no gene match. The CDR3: CASSSMTSGLYEQYF. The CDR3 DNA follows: TGTGCCAGCAGTTCAATGACTAGCGGGCTCTACGAGCAGTACTTC.

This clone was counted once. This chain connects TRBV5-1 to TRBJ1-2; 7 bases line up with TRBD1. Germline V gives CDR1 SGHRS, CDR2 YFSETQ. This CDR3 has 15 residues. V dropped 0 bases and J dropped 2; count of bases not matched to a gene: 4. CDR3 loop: CASSLAGGMNYGYTF. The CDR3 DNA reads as TGCGCCAGCAGCTTGGCAGGGGGGATGAACTATGGCTACACCTTC.

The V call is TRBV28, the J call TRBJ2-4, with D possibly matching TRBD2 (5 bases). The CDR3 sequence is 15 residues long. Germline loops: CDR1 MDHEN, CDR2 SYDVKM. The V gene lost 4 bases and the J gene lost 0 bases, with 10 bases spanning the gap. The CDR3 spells CASSSSGVAKNIQYF. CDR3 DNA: TGTGCCAGCAGTTCCTCCGGGGTAGCCAAAAACATTCAGTACTTC.